What follows are 30 T cell receptor beta chains derived from one specimen sequenced in a study of T-cell memory formation after mild COVID-19. TCRdb fed the 5' RACE reads into MiXCR, producing one record per CDR3 protein. The sample comprises 280,000 or so distinct CDR3 sequences, about 20% of which are singletons, and under 25% rests with the top ten. Sequencing was done on a sample of PBMCs or a T cell subset sorted from them (not recorded which). All receptors come from a man aged 18 to 29 who had mild COVID-19 (a few samples of this study predate the infection). Cell type and time point are not known.

As DNA, the CDR3 is TGTGCCAGCACTCTCCGCGGGGTCGGCACTGAAGCTTTCTTT. Translating it yields CASTLRGVGTEAFF. The rearrangement joins TRBV12-3 or TRBV12-4 to TRBJ1-1, with D hard to call. Trimming stripped 7 bases from V and 4 bases from J, with 16 bases between. The CDR3 has 14 amino acids.

The V call is TRBV20-1, the J call TRBJ1-5; possible D gene TRBD1, 5 bases. Trimming removed 0 bases at V and 4 bases at J, with 13 bases between. This CDR3 comprises 15 residues. Per the germline V gene, CDR1 is DFQATT and CDR2 is SNEGSKA (reference sequence). CDR3 in DNA: TGCAGTGCTAGAGATCCGGGACGTCGGAATCAGCCCCAGCATTTT. This translates into CSARDPGRRNQPQHF.

This clonotype has just a few counts. The chain has TRBV24-1 and TRBJ2-3, with 7 nucleotides matching TRBD2. Losses at the gene ends were 7 bases for V and 2 bases for J; bases not matched to a gene: 11. The CDR3 extends over 16 amino acids. Germline CDR1 KGHDR, CDR2 SFDVKD. The CDR3 coding sequence is TGTGCCACCAGCGAAGCCGGGACTATGCACACAGATACGCAGTATTTT. It codes for CATSEAGTMHTDTQYF.

As for this clonotype: A much larger clone differs by one base, so this may be a read error. The CDR3 loop is CASSVLAGGPQETQYF. In DNA form, the CDR3 reads TGCGCCAGCAGCGTCCTAGCGGGGGGACCTCAAGAGACCCAGTACTTC. The chain uses TRBV5-1 and TRBJ2-5; the match to TRBD2 covers 11 bases. J gave up 2 bases and V 4 bases, and 7 bases lay outside the gene matches. The CDR3 extends over 16 amino acids. Looked up from germline, CDR1 is SGHRS and CDR2 is YFSETQ.

This clonotype was detected a few times. CDR3 amino acids: CSAPREGSSQETQYF. For the CDR3, the DNA is TGCAGTGCTCCCAGGGAGGGATCCAGCCAAGAGACCCAGTACTTC. This chain connects TRBV20-1 to TRBJ2-5; 7 nucleotides match TRBD2. CDR3 length equals 15 residues. V was clipped by 5 bases and J by 1 base; unmatched bases: 10. From germline, CDR1 is DFQATT and CDR2 SNEGSKA (reference sequence).

This clonotype has just a few counts. The DNA of the CDR3 is TGTGCCACCAGCAGAGATGCTGCCAATGCCTACAATCAGCCCCAGCATTTT. Protein product: CATSRDAANAYNQPQHF. The chain combines TRBV15 with TRBJ1-5; unclear D gene. The CDR3 length is 17 residues. Trimming took 0 bases from V and 3 from J, leaving 15 bases between them. The germline V gene has CDR1 LNHNV and CDR2 YYDKDF (reference sequence).

This chain's CDR3 is CASSQEGTGGRSYTF. The CDR3 DNA sequence: TGTGCCAGCAGCCAAGAGGGTACGGGCGGCAGGTCCTACACCTTC. The gene calls are TRBV3-1 and TRBJ1-2, with no clear D. This CDR3 comprises 15 residues. V lost 0 bases and J 10 bases, leaving 18 bases between the germline ends. Germline CDR1 is LGHDT and CDR2 is YNNKEL (reference sequence).

The chain uses TRBV4-3 and TRBJ1-2, with D possibly TRBD1 on 5 matching bases. Germline CDR1 is LGHNA and CDR2 is YSLEER. CDR3 length: 14 amino acids. V lost 1 base to trimming and J lost 14 bases, with 20 bases between them. The CDR3 nucleotides read TGCGCCAGCAGCCAAGGTCGGGATTGGGGGGGACCGACCTTC. Amino acids: CASSQGRDWGGPTF.

The chain joins TRBV7-9 to TRBJ1-3; TRBD1 is a possible D gene (6 bases). Trimming cost V 5 bases and J 1 base, with 12 bases left between them. Germline CDR1 and CDR2: SEHNR and FQNEAQ (reference sequence). The CDR3 consists of 15 residues. This chain's CDR3 is CASSHLQGSGNTIYF. CDR3 sequence (DNA): TGTGCCAGCAGCCACCTACAGGGTTCTGGAAACACCATATATTTT.

This clonotype was seen a few times. This chain joins TRBV4-3 and TRBJ2-5; TRBD1 might be the D (6 bases). This CDR3 is built from 14 residues. Between the trimmed V and J ends, which lost 4 bases and 2 bases, there was a span of 11 bases. Germline CDR1 is LGHNA and CDR2 is YSLEER. The CDR3: CASSPLGGQETQYF. The CDR3 nucleotides read TGCGCCAGCAGCCCCCTAGGGGGACAAGAGACCCAGTACTTC.

This clonotype was detected only a few times. The chain joins TRBV4-2 to TRBJ2-2, with D unclear. This CDR3 spans 15 amino acids. CDR1 is LGHNA and CDR2 is YNFKEQ in the germline V gene. Trimming shortened V by 0 bases and J by 8 bases, and 13 bases separated the two germline ends. The CDR3 loop reads CASSQEKPRLGELFF. The DNA for the CDR3 is TGTGCCAGCAGCCAAGAAAAGCCCCGGCTGGGGGAGCTGTTTTTT.

V is TRBV27 and J is TRBJ1-5, with D hard to call. With 6 bases removed from V and 3 bases from J, the gap between germline ends came to 18 bases. This CDR3 has 16 residues. Germline CDR1 MNHEY, CDR2 SMNVEV (reference sequence). The CDR3: CASSTLHRAPNQPQHF. The CDR3 coding sequence is TGTGCCAGCAGCACCCTTCACCGGGCCCCCAATCAGCCCCAGCATTTT.

The chain uses TRBV20-1 and TRBJ1-2; 7 bases line up with TRBD1. Germline CDR1 DFQATT, CDR2 SNEGSKA (reference sequence). This CDR3 contains 13 residues. Trimming removed 5 bases from V and 0 bases from J; junction bases left unmatched: 3. CDR3 region: CSAWDSTNYGYTF. The CDR3 DNA reads as TGCAGTGCTTGGGACAGCACTAACTATGGCTACACCTTC.

This clonotype was picked up a small number of times. V gene TRBV6-5 combines with J gene TRBJ1-5, with 10 bases aligning to TRBD1. The germline V gene has CDR1 MNHEY and CDR2 SVGAGI. The CDR3 runs 15 residues. V was clipped by 4 bases and J by 6 bases; unmatched bases: 6. The CDR3: CASSSRTGGGQPQHF. The CDR3 region has the DNA TGTGCCAGCAGTTCCAGGACAGGGGGAGGTCAGCCCCAGCATTTT.

The V and J genes are TRBV5-1 and TRBJ2-7; no reliable D call. V gave up 0 bases and J gave up 6 bases, with 10 bases separating them. The CDR3 covers 13 residues. The germline gives CDR1 SGHRS, CDR2 YFSETQ. The CDR3 protein is CASSLDPSSEQYF. In DNA, the CDR3 is TGCGCCAGCAGCTTGGACCCTAGTTCCGAGCAGTACTTC.

There are many counts of this clonotype. V gene TRBV2 combines with J gene TRBJ1-1; TRBD1 matches at 7 bases. The CDR3 length is 12 residues. Per germline, CDR1 SNHLY and CDR2 FYNNEI. Trimming removed 2 bases from V and 8 bases from J; junction bases left unmatched: 2. The CDR3 DNA reads as TGTGCCAGCAGTGAACAGGGGGTGGAAGCTTTCTTT. Protein product: CASSEQGVEAFF.

The genes are TRBV19 and TRBJ1-4, with D possibly TRBD1 on 6 matching bases. Between the trimmed V and J ends, which lost 5 bases and 4 bases, there was a span of 14 bases. Germline CDR1 reads LNHDA; CDR2 reads SQIVND (reference sequence). This CDR3 is 15 amino acids long. The CDR3 DNA sequence: TGTGCCAGTAGTCCACAGGGATTGGGTAATGAAAAACTGTTTTTT. As protein: CASSPQGLGNEKLFF.

This clonotype was seen a handful of times. This chain connects TRBV4-1 to TRBJ2-3; D is undetermined. Trimming left V 1 base short and J 4 bases short, with 18 bases between. The CDR3 length is 17 residues. Germline V gives CDR1 MGHRA, CDR2 YSYEKL. The CDR3 bases are TGCGCCAGCAGCCAAGCCCCCTCGGGCGACATTCCAGATACGCAGTATTTT. It encodes CASSQAPSGDIPDTQYF.

The CDR3 is CASSQGFGGDTGELFF. For the CDR3, the DNA is TGCGCCAGCAGCCAAGGTTTTGGGGGGGACACCGGGGAGCTGTTTTTT. The gene calls are TRBV4-3 and TRBJ2-2; 7 positions match TRBD2. The germline CDR1 and CDR2 sequences are LGHNA and YSLEER. The J segment lost 3 bases and the V segment lost 1 base, leaving 5 bases of the junction unmatched. The CDR3 extends over 16 amino acids.

This clonotype was counted ten times or more. The CDR3 nucleotides are TGCAGTGCTAGAGATCCCAGGGTCGAAGAAAAACTGTTTTTT. The encoded protein is CSARDPRVEEKLFF. This sequence joins TRBV20-1 and TRBJ1-4; D is perhaps TRBD1 (5 bases). Germline assignment: CDR1 DFQATT and CDR2 SNEGSKA (reference sequence). With 0 bases removed from V and 8 bases from J, the gap between germline ends came to 13 bases. The CDR3 covers 14 residues.

J is TRBJ1-6 and V is TRBV5-1, with unresolved D. The V end lost 1 base, the J end lost 14 bases, and 13 bases lay between the germline ends. Germline assignment: CDR1 SGHRS and CDR2 YFSETQ. CDR3 length: 13 amino acids. In DNA form, the CDR3 reads TGCGCCAGCAGCTTGTCTGGCCGCTCGGCCCTCCACTTT. This sequence encodes CASSLSGRSALHF.

V is TRBV20-1 and J is TRBJ1-2; TRBD1 agrees at 10 bases. Trimming cost V 0 bases and J 5 bases; bases outside gene matches: 6. In germline, CDR1 is DFQATT, CDR2 SNEGSKA (reference sequence). The CDR3 contains 15 residues. In nucleotides, the CDR3 is TGCAGTGCTAGAGACCGGGACAGGGGAGGGTATGGCTACACCTTC. It specifies CSARDRDRGGYGYTF.

A few counts support this clonotype. The genes are TRBV6-6 and TRBJ2-1, with 12 positions matching TRBD2. The CDR3 contains 17 residues. The V segment lost 5 bases and the J segment 9 bases; nucleotides outside the gene matches: 14. From germline, CDR1 is MNHNY and CDR2 SVGAGI (reference sequence). The CDR3 loop is CASSRRASGGASGEQFF. CDR3 in DNA: TGTGCCAGCAGTCGTCGGGCTAGCGGGGGGGCCTCGGGTGAGCAGTTCTTC.

The V gene is TRBV12-3 or TRBV12-4, the J gene TRBJ2-3; D ambiguous. Trimming stripped 2 bases from V and 6 bases from J, with 12 bases between. CDR3 length equals 14 residues. The CDR3 is CASSLTSPSDTQYF. Written as DNA, the CDR3 is TGTGCCAGCAGTTTAACCTCGCCATCTGATACGCAGTATTTT.

This chain links TRBV6-6 with TRBJ2-5; 10 nucleotides agree with TRBD1. V was clipped by 0 bases and J by 5 bases; unmatched bases: 6. The CDR3 has 16 residues. CDR1 is MNHNY, CDR2 SVGAGI, per germline (reference sequence). CDR3 in amino acids: CASSYSDRGRGETQYF. The CDR3 coding sequence is TGTGCCAGCAGTTACTCCGACAGGGGGCGCGGGGAGACCCAGTACTTC.

The chain combines TRBV3-1 with TRBJ2-1, with D unclear. The CDR3 is 17 amino acids. Trimming removed 5 bases at V and 0 bases at J, with 17 bases between. Per germline, CDR1 LGHDT and CDR2 YNNKEL (reference sequence). This chain's CDR3 is CASSKGPPASSYNEQFF. The CDR3 DNA sequence: TGTGCCAGCAGCAAAGGGCCCCCAGCAAGCTCCTACAATGAGCAGTTCTTC.

This clonotype was seen many times. The rearrangement links TRBV7-2 to TRBJ1-3; weak D call: TRBD1 (5 bases). The CDR3 is 17 residues long. With 3 bases removed from V and 0 bases from J, the gap between germline ends came to 15 bases. Germline V lookup: CDR1 SGHTA, CDR2 FQGNSA. For the CDR3, the DNA is TGTGCCAGCAGCTTTGCGGGGACCGCTTTCTCTGGAAACACCATATATTTT. Residues: CASSFAGTAFSGNTIYF.

The chain combines TRBV2 with TRBJ2-7, with 9 bases fitting TRBD2. Germline V lookup: CDR1 SNHLY, CDR2 FYNNEI. The CDR3 spans 14 residues. Trimming removed 10 bases from V and 6 bases from J; junction bases left unmatched: 13. CDR3 nucleotide sequence: TGTGCCATGAAAACGACAAGCGGGGGGTTCGAGCAGTACTTC. Translation: CAMKTTSGGFEQYF.

This clonotype has just a few counts. The rearrangement uses TRBV7-2 and TRBJ1-5; 12 bases match TRBD1. There are 19 residues in the CDR3. Germline-derived CDR1 and CDR2 are SGHTA and FQGNSA. V lost 2 bases and J lost 4; bases outside the gene matches: 12. The CDR3 loop is CASSLFAGTGGIGNQPQHF. The CDR3 nucleotides are TGTGCCAGCAGCTTATTTGCCGGGACAGGGGGCATCGGGAATCAGCCCCAGCATTTT. The whole variable domain, filled in from reference TRBV7-2 and TRBJ1-5, reads GAGVSQSPSNKVTEKGKDVELRCDPISGHTALYWYRQSLGQGLEFLIYFQGNSAPDKSGLPSDRFSAERTGGSVSTLTIQRTQQEDSAVYLCASSLFAGTGGIGNQPQHFGDGTRLSIL.

This clonotype has more than one count but fewer than ten. The chain couples TRBV28 to TRBJ2-7; no firm D call. CDR3 length equals 11 residues. Per the germline V gene, CDR1 is MDHEN and CDR2 is SYDVKM. Trimming left V 6 bases short and J 2 bases short, with 5 bases between. CDR3: CASSTAYEQYV. The CDR3 nucleotides read TGTGCCAGCAGCACCGCCTACGAGCAGTACGTC.